These 22 T cell receptor beta chains were sequenced from one sample in a study of blood T cell repertoires in COVID-19. Profiled with immunoSEQ multiplex PCR; TCRdb holds only in-frame clones, not every one. The profile shows 55,000 to 75,000 clones, 80% to 85% of them singletons. The sample consisted of peripheral blood. The receptors originated from a human donor in a cohort sampled during active COVID-19.

V usage is TRBV7-2 and J usage is TRBJ2-1; TRBD2 aligns across 10 bases. This CDR3 is 14 amino acids long. Per germline, CDR1 SGHTA and CDR2 FQGNSA. Trimming took 1 base from V and 13 from J; bases not matched to a gene: 7. DNA of the CDR3: TGTGCCAGCAGCTTAGGGCTTCTAGCGGGAGTCCAGTTCTTC. Its protein is CASSLGLLAGVQFF.

The chain has TRBV11-2 and TRBJ2-1; unclear D gene. V was pared by 1 base and J by 15 bases, with 16 bases between. The CDR3 is 13 amino acids. CDR1 is SGHAT and CDR2 is FQNNGV in the germline V gene. The CDR3 DNA is TGTGCCAGCAGCTTAGCAGGCCTTCCTGATCTGTTCTTC. It codes for CASSLAGLPDLFF.

The gene calls are TRBV5-6 and TRBJ1-1; 7 bases fit TRBD1. V shed 2 bases and J 6 bases; nucleotides not matched to a gene: 1. CDR1 is SGHDT, CDR2 YYEEEE, per germline. CDR3 length: 12 amino acids. The CDR3 coding sequence is TGTGCCAGCAGCTTTGGACAGGCTGAAGCTTTCTTT. It yields the protein CASSFGQAEAFF.

Only one count was recorded for this clone. The junction does not match germline at one end; this may be a read error. The V call is TRBV28, the J call TRBJ1-6; D call uncertain. Per germline, CDR1 MDHEN and CDR2 SYDVKM. The CDR3 covers 12 residues. In DNA, the CDR3 is TGCATCTCCTGCGGGTATAATTCACCCCTCCACTTT. Translating gives CISCGYNSPLHF.

The chain joins TRBV11-3 to TRBJ2-5; D may be TRBD1 (6 bases). The CDR3 is made up of 13 amino acids. Germline-derived CDR1 and CDR2 are SGHNT and YENEEA. Trimming cost V 5 bases and J 3 bases, with 10 bases left between them. As DNA, the CDR3 is TGTGCCAGCAGCCACAGGGCGGAAGAGACCCAGTACTTC. It codes for CASSHRAEETQYF.

The chain joins TRBV5-1 to TRBJ2-7, with 9 bases that match TRBD2. Germline-derived CDR1 and CDR2 are SGHRS and YFSETQ. V shed 0 bases, J shed 3 bases, and the junction held 7 bases outside the gene matches. This CDR3 is built from 16 residues. In DNA, the CDR3 is TGCGCCAGCAGCTTGGGGGCTAGCGGGAAAAACTACGAGCAGTACTTC. It codes for CASSLGASGKNYEQYF.

The chain is built from TRBV28 and TRBJ1-1, with D perhaps TRBD1 (5 bases). In germline, CDR1 is MDHEN, CDR2 SYDVKM. The CDR3 spans 14 residues. V lost 7 bases to trimming and J lost 3 bases, with 15 bases between them. The chain's CDR3 is CASTTYRKYTEAFF. The CDR3, as DNA: TGTGCCAGCACTACCTACAGGAAATACACTGAAGCTTTCTTT. Looking up the rest from reference TRBV28 and TRBJ1-1 gives the full variable domain: DVKVTQSSRYLVKRTGEKVFLECVQDMDHENMFWYRQDPGLGLRLIYFSYDVKMKEKGDIPEGYSVSREKKERFSLILESASTNQTSMYLCASTTYRKYTEAFFGQGTRLTVV.

This chain uses TRBV5-4 with TRBJ2-7, with 11 positions matching TRBD2. V lost 3 bases to trimming and J lost 1 base; unmatched junction nucleotides: 6. Germline V gene data show CDR1 as SGHNT and CDR2 as YYREEE (reference sequence). This CDR3 spans 16 amino acids. The CDR3 reads CASSSPTSGGSYEQYF. Here the CDR3 DNA reads TGTGCCAGCAGCTCACCAACTAGCGGGGGTTCCTACGAGCAGTACTTC.

V is TRBV7-6 and J is TRBJ2-7, with D possibly matching TRBD1 (6 bases). Trimming left V 5 bases short and J 5 bases short, with 13 bases between. The CDR3 spans 13 residues. Germline CDR1 SGHVS, CDR2 FNYEAQ. CDR3 nucleotide sequence: TGTGCCAGCAGCAAGACAGGCCGCCACGAGCAGTACTTC. This encodes CASSKTGRHEQYF.

The chain combines TRBV2 with TRBJ2-5; TRBD1 matches at 7 bases. Germline CDR1 reads SNHLY; CDR2 reads FYNNEI. This CDR3 region has 14 residues. The trim removed 7 bases at V and 1 base at J, leaving 6 bases unmatched. CDR3 sequence reads: CASTRQGIQETQYF. The CDR3, as DNA: TGTGCCAGCACCAGACAGGGTATCCAAGAGACCCAGTACTTC.

CDR3 nucleotides: TGTGCCAGCAGTGAGGGGCAGGGGGACACTGAAGCTTTCTTT. Its translation: CASSEGQGDTEAFF. The J gene is TRBJ1-1, the V gene TRBV2; 7 positions agree with TRBD1. CDR1 and CDR2 from the germline V gene are SNHLY and FYNNEI. Losses at the gene ends were 3 bases for V and 3 bases for J; bases not matched to a gene: 4. This CDR3 has 14 residues.

V and J are TRBV7-2 and TRBJ2-3, with D uncertain. V was shortened by 3 bases and J by 6 bases, with 10 bases between the two germline ends. This CDR3 has 13 residues. CDR1 and CDR2 from the germline V gene are SGHTA and FQGNSA. CDR3 residues: CASSLGARDTQYF. The CDR3 DNA reads TGTGCCAGCAGCTTGGGCGCCCGGGATACGCAGTATTTT.

The chain couples TRBV11-2 to TRBJ1-6; maybe TRBD1 (5 bases). The CDR3 loop spans 16 amino acids. V lost 4 bases to trimming and J lost 7 bases, with 17 bases between them. The V gene's germline CDR1 is SGHAT and CDR2 FQNNGV. CDR3: CASSSGHLGPNSPLHF. The CDR3, as DNA: TGTGCCAGCAGCTCAGGGCACCTCGGCCCAAATTCACCCCTCCACTTT.

The V call is TRBV28, the J call TRBJ2-1, with 11 bases that match TRBD2. CDR1 is MDHEN, CDR2 SYDVKM, per germline. Trimming removed 9 bases from V and 6 bases from J; junction bases left unmatched: 10. The CDR3 has 15 amino acids. The CDR3 DNA reads TGTGCCAGGGTCCTAACCGGGACTAGCGGCAATGAGCAGTTCTTC. Residues: CARVLTGTSGNEQFF.

The rearrangement links TRBV5-4 to TRBJ2-3; TRBD1 agrees at 11 bases. This CDR3 region has 15 residues. Trimming cost V 0 bases and J 5 bases; bases outside gene matches: 2. Per germline, CDR1 SGHNT and CDR2 YYREEE (reference sequence). In nucleotides, the CDR3 is TGTGCCAGCAGCTTGGCCGGGACAGGGGGAGATACGCAGTATTTT. Its translation: CASSLAGTGGDTQYF.

The rearrangement links TRBV7-8 to TRBJ2-7; 7 bases match TRBD1. The ends lost 3 bases at V and 0 bases at J; junction bases unmatched: 5. Germline assignment: CDR1 SGHVS and CDR2 FQNEAQ. CDR3 length equals 15 residues. The CDR3 loop is CASSLETGLSYEQYF. The CDR3 DNA reads as TGTGCCAGCAGCTTGGAGACAGGGCTCTCCTACGAGCAGTACTTC.

The J gene is TRBJ2-3, the V gene TRBV18; D is unclear. This CDR3 spans 12 amino acids. Germline CDR1 reads KGHSH; CDR2 reads LQKENI. V lost 5 bases, J lost 4 bases, and 7 bases lay in between. CDR3 nucleotide sequence: TGTGCCAGCTCAGGAGTGGCAGATACGCAGTATTTT. Translation: CASSGVADTQYF.

This clone was found a few times. The J gene is TRBJ1-2, the V gene TRBV28, with D tentatively TRBD1 (5 bases). Germline V gives CDR1 MDHEN, CDR2 SYDVKM. The CDR3 has 17 amino acids. The V gene lost 7 bases and the J gene lost 1 base, with 22 bases spanning the gap. CDR3: CASTYQQSGFLNYGYTF. The CDR3 bases are TGTGCCAGCACTTACCAGCAATCAGGGTTTCTTAACTATGGCTACACCTTC.

This chain uses TRBV11-2 with TRBJ2-1, with unresolved D. In germline, CDR1 is SGHAT, CDR2 FQNNGV. V shed 3 bases and J shed 7 bases, with 7 bases lying between them. The CDR3 contains 12 residues. The CDR3 loop is CASSFPGNEQFF. DNA for the CDR3: TGTGCCAGCAGCTTCCCCGGGAATGAGCAGTTCTTC.

Ten or more counts support this clone. Other DNA sequences within the sample encode an identical CDR3. The chain has TRBV15 and TRBJ1-1, with 8 bases fitting TRBD1. Germline V CDR1 and CDR2: LNHNV, YYDKDF (reference sequence). The trim removed 5 bases at V and 5 bases at J, leaving 10 bases unmatched. CDR3 length equals 15 residues. In nucleotides, the CDR3 is TGTGCCACCAGCTCCGGGACAGGAGGGAGGACTGAAGCTTTCTTT. It translates to CATSSGTGGRTEAFF.

V and J are TRBV23-1 and TRBJ1-1; 7 bases are a match to TRBD1. TRBV23-1 is designated an ORF whose function remains uncertain. CDR3 size: 18 residues. V was clipped by 0 bases and J by 1 base; unmatched bases: 11. CDR3 in DNA: TGCGCCAGCAGTCAATCGGAGACAGGGTTTGATGGGAACACTGAAGCTTTCTTT. This sequence encodes CASSQSETGFDGNTEAFF.

The chain couples TRBV18 to TRBJ1-4; D remains unclear. CDR3 length equals 13 residues. Trimming took off 3 bases at V and 5 bases at J, with 7 bases between the two ends. CDR1 and CDR2 (germline): KGHSH, LQKENI. CDR3 protein: CASSPLENEKLFF. The CDR3 nucleotides are TGTGCCAGCTCACCCCTGGAGAATGAAAAACTGTTTTTT.